This T cell receptor beta chain was identified in a study of molecular identifiers for immune sequencing clone quantification. Details on this clonotype: The antigen remains unidentified.

Methods described previously, with TCR primers listed, were used for bulk TCR libraries. TCRdb itself ran the PCR reads through MiXCR, one entry per CDR3 protein. The sample shows about 630,000 distinct CDR3 sequences, about 25% of them seen only once. General study results and limits: Clones carrying above 20 RNA copies accounted for over 98% of effector molecules, under 1% in naive cells. Same-barcode identical TCR molecules could make highly expanded clones look smaller than they are.

The germline V and J ends were trimmed by 4 bases and 4 bases, with 14 bases remaining between them. The CDR3 consists of 14 residues. From germline, CDR1 is SGDLS and CDR2 YYNGEE. The TCR was taken from a human donor in good health. Some libraries in this study had Jurkat cell RNA spiked in. V is TRBV9 and J is TRBJ1-1, with D possibly being TRBD1 (5 bases). The specimen was naive CD8+ T cells from blood, with Jurkat cell RNA spiked in. Noted subset: FACS-sorted CD8+CD4-CCR7+CD45RA+ naive T cells. The CDR3 sequence: CASSPRDGVTEAFF. CDR3 in DNA: TGTGCCAGCAGCCCCCGGGACGGGGTCACTGAAGCTTTCTTT.